This TCR beta chain emerged from a study of CXCR3-negative and CXCR3-positive naive CD8 T cells. Study outcomes and limitations: Naive subsets were similarly diverse, while memory CD8+ repertoires were much less diverse. Naive subsets had comparable surface CD5, so TRB CDR3 properties gauged TCR strength.

5' RACE that incorporated UMI labels was used to prepare the TRB cDNA libraries. TCRdb reprocessed the 5' RACE reads and stores each CDR3 protein as one record, lacking DNA. The sample data list 20,000 to 30,000 distinct CDR3 sequences. About this clonotype itself: Its target is not known.

The CDR3 sequence is 12 residues long. CDR1 is SQVTM and CDR2 is ANQGSEA in the germline V gene. The sequence came from a human donor in good health. Some clones in this sample may be carry-over from other donors' samples. The rearrangement joins TRBV29-1 to TRBJ1-2; with no DNA, the TCRdb D assignment of TRBD1 cannot be verified. Source material: naive CXCR3- CD8+ T cells from blood. The sample's subset: CD45RO-CCR7+CD27+CD95- naive CD8+ T cells lacking CXCR3 (TNR3-). The CDR3 region is CSVRPRGYGYTF.